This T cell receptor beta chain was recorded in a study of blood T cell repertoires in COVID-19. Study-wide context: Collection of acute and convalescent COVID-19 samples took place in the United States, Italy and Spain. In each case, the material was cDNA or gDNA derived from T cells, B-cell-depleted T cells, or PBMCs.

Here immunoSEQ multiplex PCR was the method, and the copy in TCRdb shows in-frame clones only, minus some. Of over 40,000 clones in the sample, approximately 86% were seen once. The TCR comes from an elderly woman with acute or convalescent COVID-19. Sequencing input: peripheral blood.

CDR3 amino acids: CASSRDRGLSNQPQHF. In DNA form, the CDR3 reads TGTGCCAGCAGTAGGGACAGGGGGCTAAGCAATCAGCCCCAGCATTTT. This chain connects TRBV2 to TRBJ1-5, with 12 bases matching TRBD1. The CDR3 runs to 16 residues. Germline V CDR1 and CDR2: SNHLY, FYNNEI. V shed 5 bases and J 1 base; nucleotides not matched to a gene: 3.